Listed below are T cell receptor beta chains from one sample, sequenced in a study of shared clonotypes between healthy human individuals. Libraries were prepared by immunoSEQ multiplex PCR; TCRdb keeps only in-frame clonotypes and omits some of them. The sample includes millions of clones, approximately 93% seen only once; the top ten take under 0.45%. The sequenced sample consisted of naive CD4+ T cells from PBMCs. The origin of the receptors is a man aged 18 to 29 in good health. Some clones in this sample may be carry-over from other donors' samples. Both conserved end residues are part of each CDR3. D genes are given only for firm matches. Expanded clones are given a class, and other clones once, few, many or no size at all.

clone_size: -; j_call: TRBJ1-1; v_call: TRBV5-1; d_call: -; cdr3_aa: CASSPGVRVLENTEAFF; cdr3_nt: TGCGCCAGCAGCCCCGGGGTGAGGGTCTTGGAGAACACTGAAGCTTTCTTT
clone_size: -; j_call: TRBJ2-5; v_call: TRBV5-4; d_call: TRBD2; cdr3_aa: CASSPIPGLAGEETQYF; cdr3_nt: TGTGCCAGCAGCCCAATCCCTGGACTAGCGGGAGAAGAGACCCAGTACTTC
clone_size: -; j_call: TRBJ1-4; v_call: TRBV10-3; d_call: TRBD1; cdr3_aa: CAISERGQGDEKLFF; cdr3_nt: TGTGCCATCAGTGAGCGTGGACAGGGAGACGAAAAACTGTTTTTT
clone_size: -; j_call: TRBJ2-1; v_call: TRBV5-1; d_call: -; cdr3_aa: CASSSGRYNEQFF; cdr3_nt: TGCGCCAGCAGCTCCGGACGGTACAATGAGCAGTTCTTC
clone_size: -; j_call: TRBJ1-1; v_call: TRBV5-1; d_call: TRBD1; cdr3_aa: CASRVQGAGTEAFF; cdr3_nt: TGCGCCAGCAGGGTTCAGGGGGCTGGGACTGAAGCTTTCTTT
clone_size: -; j_call: TRBJ1-1; v_call: TRBV6-1; d_call: TRBD1; cdr3_aa: CASTYSTGNTENFF; cdr3_nt: TGTGCCAGCACCTACTCGACAGGGAACACTGAAAATTTCTTT
clone_size: -; j_call: TRBJ1-5; v_call: TRBV15; d_call: -; cdr3_aa: CATSRLRVNQPQHF; cdr3_nt: TGTGCCACCAGCAGACTCAGGGTCAATCAGCCCCAGCATTTT
clone_size: -; j_call: TRBJ2-1; v_call: TRBV19; d_call: -; cdr3_aa: CASSGPEQFF; cdr3_nt: TGTGCCAGTAGCGGGCCGGAGCAGTTCTTC
clone_size: -; j_call: TRBJ2-7; v_call: TRBV9; d_call: -; cdr3_aa: CASSPTEKYSYEQYF; cdr3_nt: TGTGCCAGCAGCCCAACAGAGAAATACTCCTACGAGCAGTACTTC
clone_size: -; j_call: TRBJ1-2; v_call: TRBV5-1; d_call: TRBD1; cdr3_aa: CASQQGPGYGYTF; cdr3_nt: TGCGCCAGTCAACAGGGGCCTGGCTATGGCTACACCTTC
clone_size: -; j_call: TRBJ1-2; v_call: TRBV6-5; d_call: -; cdr3_aa: CASSSVGGSVYGYTF; cdr3_nt: TGTGCCAGCAGTTCCGTGGGGGGTAGTGTCTATGGCTACACCTTC
clone_size: -; j_call: TRBJ2-1; v_call: TRBV7-2; d_call: TRBD1; cdr3_aa: CASSSDRGFIHEQFF; cdr3_nt: TGTGCCAGCAGCTCCGACAGGGGCTTTATCCATGAGCAGTTCTTC
clone_size: -; j_call: TRBJ2-7; v_call: TRBV4-3; d_call: TRBD2; cdr3_aa: CASSQSRGSGRYEQYF; cdr3_nt: TGCGCCAGCAGCCAAAGCCGGGGTAGCGGGAGGTACGAGCAGTACTTC
clone_size: -; j_call: TRBJ2-7; v_call: TRBV28; d_call: -; cdr3_aa: CASSTGVYEQYF; cdr3_nt: TGTGCCAGCAGTACCGGGGTCTACGAGCAGTACTTC
clone_size: -; j_call: TRBJ2-7; v_call: TRBV5-1; d_call: -; cdr3_aa: CASNAQPGTQAYEQYF; cdr3_nt: TGCGCCAGCAACGCCCAACCCGGGACACAAGCCTACGAGCAGTACTTC
clone_size: once; j_call: TRBJ2-7; v_call: TRBV10-2; d_call: TRBD2; cdr3_aa: CASSGIAGGSYEQYF; cdr3_nt: TGCGCCAGCAGTGGGATAGCGGGGGGCTCCTACGAGCAGTACTTC
clone_size: -; j_call: TRBJ1-1; v_call: TRBV2; d_call: -; cdr3_aa: CASIRFEKTEAFF; cdr3_nt: TGTGCCAGCATCCGATTCGAGAAGACTGAAGCTTTCTTT
clone_size: -; j_call: TRBJ1-5; v_call: TRBV9; d_call: -; cdr3_aa: CASSVEGRRDQPQHF; cdr3_nt: TGTGCCAGCAGCGTAGAAGGACGGCGCGATCAGCCCCAGCATTTT
clone_size: -; j_call: TRBJ1-2; v_call: TRBV30; d_call: -; cdr3_aa: CAWNSGSYGYTF; cdr3_nt: TGTGCCTGGAACTCAGGGTCCTATGGCTACACCTTC
clone_size: -; j_call: TRBJ2-7; v_call: TRBV10-2; d_call: TRBD2; cdr3_aa: CASTGTSVNSYEQYF; cdr3_nt: TGCGCCAGCACTGGGACTAGCGTGAACTCCTACGAGCAGTACTTC
clone_size: -; j_call: TRBJ1-3; v_call: TRBV6-1; d_call: TRBD1; cdr3_aa: CASRRGLDTIYF; cdr3_nt: TGTGCCAGCAGGAGGGGGCTGGACACCATATATTTT
clone_size: -; j_call: TRBJ2-2; v_call: TRBV10-3; d_call: TRBD2; cdr3_aa: CAVMGGTTGELFF; cdr3_nt: TGTGCCGTTATGGGGGGGACCACCGGGGAGCTGTTTTTT
clone_size: -; j_call: TRBJ1-1; v_call: TRBV28; d_call: -; cdr3_aa: CASSDGNLNTEAFF; cdr3_nt: TGTGCCAGCAGTGATGGAAATTTAAACACTGAAGCTTTCTTT
clone_size: -; j_call: TRBJ2-5; v_call: TRBV4-1; d_call: -; cdr3_aa: CASSLRKDWTALETQYF; cdr3_nt: TGCGCCAGCAGCCTCCGAAAGGACTGGACAGCCCTGGAGACCCAGTACTTC
clone_size: -; j_call: TRBJ2-1; v_call: TRBV25-1; d_call: -; cdr3_aa: CANPRAPIYNEQFF; cdr3_nt: TGTGCCAACCCAAGGGCCCCTATCTACAATGAGCAGTTCTTC
clone_size: -; j_call: TRBJ2-7; v_call: TRBV6-5; d_call: TRBD1; cdr3_aa: CASSRGQGTYEQYF; cdr3_nt: TGTGCCAGCAGTCGCGGACAGGGTACCTACGAGCAGTACTTC
clone_size: -; j_call: TRBJ2-3; v_call: TRBV5-1; d_call: -; cdr3_aa: CASDARGSDTQYF; cdr3_nt: TGCGCCAGCGATGCCAGGGGTAGTGATACGCAGTATTTT